This entry describes one TCR beta chain. Its cognate antigen is unknown. Since all of the isolated RNA was reverse transcribed, expressed TCRB transcripts were what got sequenced. TCRdb's table, derived via immunoSEQ multiplex PCR, lists solely in-frame clones and lacks some. The data hold 600,000 or so clones, with around 15% observed a single time. The record originates from a study of beta chain features in type 1 diabetes. Study-level points and caveats: Type 1 diabetes patients had moderately but significantly shorter TCRB CDR3s in all four CD4+ subsets.

CDR1 is SQVTM, CDR2 ANQGSEA, per germline. V lost 4 bases and J lost 5; bases outside the gene matches: 5. This CDR3 has 12 amino acids. Sequenced material: naive CD4+ T cells from blood. The clonotype originates from a man younger than 35 with type 1 diabetes. This rearrangement joins TRBV29-1 to TRBJ2-7; 7 bases agree with TRBD1. The chain's CDR3 is CSVGDRDHEQYF. The CDR3 nucleotides are TGCAGCGTTGGAGACAGGGACCACGAGCAGTACTTC.